This passage covers 11 T cell receptor beta chains from one sample sequenced in a study of blood T cell repertoires in COVID-19. Profiling relied on immunoSEQ multiplex PCR, and the TCRdb table lists in-frame clones only, not all of them. This table has about 150,000 clones, around 81% appearing once. Sequenced sample: peripheral blood. All receptors come from an elderly woman with COVID-19, enrolled during active disease.

In its sample, this clone was seen once. The CDR3 DNA reads as TGTGCCAGCAGCTCCACGGGGTATGGCTACACCTTC. It codes for CASSSTGYGYTF. This chain uses TRBV7-3 with TRBJ1-2; D unresolved. V was trimmed by 4 bases and J by 5 bases, leaving 8 bases between them. CDR1 is SGHTA and CDR2 is FQGTGA in the germline V gene. CDR3 size: 12 residues.

Written as DNA, the CDR3 is TGTGCCAGCTCACCGGACAGCCGAGGTGGTTACGAGCAGTACTTC. Amino acid sequence: CASSPDSRGGYEQYF. This chain connects TRBV18 to TRBJ2-7; D is perhaps TRBD1 (6 bases). Germline V gene lookup returns CDR1 KGHSH and CDR2 LQKENI. Trimming took off 3 bases at V and 4 bases at J, with 16 bases between the two ends. This CDR3 region has 15 residues.

The chain carries TRBV25-1 and TRBJ1-1; a possible D gene is TRBD1 (5 bases). The CDR3 extends over 14 amino acids. Germline V gene sequence: CDR1 MGHDK, CDR2 SYGVNS. Trimming pared 0 bases from V and 3 bases from J, leaving 8 bases between. This chain's CDR3 is CASSEYGGDTEAFF. CDR3 sequence (DNA): TGTGCCAGCAGTGAATATGGAGGGGACACTGAAGCTTTCTTT.

The V gene is TRBV7-9, the J gene TRBJ2-3; 9 bases align to TRBD2. The germline V gene encodes CDR1 SEHNR and CDR2 FQNEAQ (reference sequence). With 2 bases clipped from V and 3 bases from J, the junction kept 6 bases outside the gene matches. The CDR3 extends over 16 amino acids. CDR3 residues: CASSLRLAELTDTQYF. CDR3 coding DNA: TGTGCCAGCAGCTTACGACTAGCGGAACTGACAGATACGCAGTATTTT.

V and J are TRBV27 and TRBJ2-7; 8 bases agree with TRBD1. CDR1 and CDR2 from the germline V gene are MNHEY and SMNVEV (reference sequence). The CDR3 loop spans 14 amino acids. Trimming cost V 4 bases and J 7 bases; bases outside gene matches: 9. DNA for the CDR3: TGTGCCAGCAGTTCCGCCACGACAGGGGAAGAGCAGTACTTC. Encoded protein: CASSSATTGEEQYF.

This rearrangement joins TRBV10-2 to TRBJ1-5, with TRBD1 matching 7 bases. The CDR3 spans 13 residues. The germline gives CDR1 WSHSY, CDR2 SAAADI. V was pared by 8 bases and J by 7 bases, with 8 bases of the junction left unmatched. For the CDR3, the DNA is TGCGCCAGCTCGACAGGGCTGGGCCAGCCCCAGCATTTT. This encodes CASSTGLGQPQHF.

The chain joins TRBV5-8 to TRBJ2-5; the match to TRBD2 covers 10 bases. The trim removed 3 bases at V and 5 bases at J, leaving 10 bases unmatched. CDR3 size: 16 residues. Germline CDR1 and CDR2: SGHTS and YDEGEE. CDR3 in amino acids: CASSWGAGGPVETQYF. The CDR3 bases are TGTGCCAGCAGCTGGGGAGCGGGAGGGCCGGTGGAGACCCAGTACTTC.

The CDR3 DNA follows: TGCAGTGCTACGGACTATGGCTACACCTTC. It encodes CSATDYGYTF. This sequence joins TRBV20-1 and TRBJ1-2; D is uncertain. The CDR3 covers 10 residues. Germline CDR1 DFQATT, CDR2 SNEGSKA (reference sequence). Trimming removed 4 bases at V and 3 bases at J, with 3 bases between.

V and J are TRBV3-1 (or the pseudogene TRBV3-2) and TRBJ1-2, with 10 positions matching TRBD1. CDR1 and CDR2 from the germline V gene are LGHDT and YNNKEL (reference sequence). The CDR3 is 17 amino acids. The junction had 15 bases not matched to a gene; V was cut back by 3 bases and J by 8 bases. The CDR3: CASSQGGRRQGAGGYTF. The CDR3 region has the DNA TGTGCCAGCAGCCAGGGTGGCAGGCGACAGGGGGCGGGAGGCTACACCTTC.

The rearrangement uses TRBV2 and TRBJ1-2, with 7 positions matching TRBD1. Germline V lookup: CDR1 SNHLY, CDR2 FYNNEI. CDR3 size: 15 residues. Losses at the gene ends were 8 bases for V and 5 bases for J; bases not matched to a gene: 14. The CDR3 nucleotides read TGTGCCAGCCGCTACCAGGTCACAGGGGCATATGGCTACACCTTC. This encodes CASRYQVTGAYGYTF.

The CDR3 sequence is CASSQEKQVPQPQHF. The CDR3 region has the DNA TGTGCCAGCAGCCAAGAAAAACAGGTCCCTCAGCCCCAGCATTTT. V and J are TRBV4-2 and TRBJ1-5; weak D call: TRBD1 (5 bases). Germline loops: CDR1 LGHNA, CDR2 YNFKEQ. The CDR3 is 15 amino acids. Trimming stripped 0 bases from V and 6 bases from J, with 12 bases between.